This T cell receptor beta chain is drawn from a study of identical twins. TCRdb reprocessed the 5' RACE reads with MiXCR, giving one entry per CDR3 protein. This table has 1.5 million or so distinct CDR3 sequences, roughly 35% appearing once. The origin of this receptor is a newborn girl in good health. Sample: cord blood.

The CDR3 bases are TGCAGTGCGATAGGACTAGCGGGAGGGCCTATAAATGAGCAGTTCTTC. Protein product: CSAIGLAGGPINEQFF. The chain recombines TRBV20-1 with TRBJ2-1; TRBD2 matches 15 bases. Losses at the gene ends were 6 bases for V and 7 bases for J; bases not matched to a gene: 10. The CDR3 has 16 residues. CDR1 DFQATT and CDR2 SNEGSKA come from the germline V gene (reference sequence).